The 16 T cell receptor beta chains listed next were all sequenced from one sample in a study of T cell responses to AZD1222 COVID-19 vaccine. Sequencing used immunoSEQ multiplex PCR; TCRdb keeps in-frame clones, though not all of them. The sample includes approximately 110,000 clones, roughly nine tenths of them seen just once. This material consisted of peripheral blood, taken on day 0 of AZD1222 vaccination. The receptors shown here come from an adult in good health.

V gene TRBV15 combines with J gene TRBJ2-2; 9 bases map to TRBD2. The V gene end was trimmed by 0 bases and the J gene end by 5 bases; junction bases not matched to a gene: 13. The CDR3 is made up of 19 amino acids. Looked up from germline, CDR1 is LNHNV and CDR2 is YYDKDF (reference sequence). The CDR3 sequence: CATSRDLGGRARWTGELFF. The CDR3 coding sequence is TGTGCCACCAGCAGAGATTTGGGCGGGAGGGCTCGTTGGACCGGGGAGCTGTTTTTT.

The chain couples TRBV6-5 to TRBJ2-2, with a tentative D call TRBD1 (5 bases). This CDR3 comprises 13 residues. The germline V gene encodes CDR1 MNHEY and CDR2 SVGAGI. V was clipped by 7 bases and J by 3 bases, with 9 bases between them. CDR3 loop: CASTRDDTGELFF. CDR3 nucleotides: TGTGCCAGCACCAGGGATGACACCGGGGAGCTGTTTTTT.

The rearrangement uses TRBV2 and TRBJ2-4; D is uncertain. Germline V CDR1 and CDR2: SNHLY, FYNNEI. CDR3 length: 12 residues. Trimming removed 3 bases from V and 7 bases from J, with 7 bases in between. The CDR3 is CASSEQANIQYF. In nucleotides, the CDR3 is TGTGCCAGCAGTGAGCAAGCGAACATTCAGTACTTC.

V is TRBV18 and J is TRBJ1-6; D might be TRBD1 (6 bases). With 0 bases removed from V and 9 bases from J, the gap between germline ends came to 12 bases. Germline V gives CDR1 KGHSH, CDR2 LQKENI. This CDR3 contains 15 residues. CDR3 coding DNA: TGTGCCAGCTCACCACCCCCGCCGGGGGCTTCACCCCTCCACTTT. This gives the protein CASSPPPPGASPLHF.

The chain recombines TRBV3-1 (or the pseudogene TRBV3-2) with TRBJ2-7, with a tentative D call TRBD2 (5 bases). CDR3 length equals 16 residues. The V and J ends lost 2 bases and 6 bases respectively, with 20 bases between them. CDR1 LGHDT and CDR2 YNNKEL come from the germline V gene (reference sequence). The CDR3 loop is CASSQRGVTSYGEQYF. The DNA for the CDR3 is TGTGCCAGCAGCCAACGGGGAGTAACCAGTTATGGCGAGCAGTACTTC.

V gene TRBV3-1 (or the pseudogene TRBV3-2) combines with J gene TRBJ2-2; D is possibly TRBD1 or TRBD2 (5 bases each). In germline, CDR1 is LGHDT, CDR2 YNNKEL (reference sequence). Trimming took 1 base from V and 13 from J, leaving 19 bases between them. The CDR3 is 15 amino acids. The chain's CDR3 is CASSQGVQGHRGLFF. CDR3 bases: TGTGCCAGCAGCCAAGGGGTCCAGGGTCACCGGGGGCTGTTTTTT.

The genes are TRBV6-6 and TRBJ2-4; 7 nucleotides line up with TRBD1. CDR3 size: 14 residues. Germline-derived CDR1 and CDR2 are MNHNY and SVGAGI (reference sequence). V trimming: 7 bases; J trimming: 4 bases; junction bases outside the gene matches: 7. Written as DNA, the CDR3 is TGTGCCAGCACTGGGACGGGACAGAAAAACATTCAGTACTTC. It translates to CASTGTGQKNIQYF.

This clone was seen only a few times. The V and J genes are TRBV5-6 and TRBJ1-3, with D unclear. The CDR3 length is 14 residues. The V gene's germline CDR1 is SGHDT and CDR2 YYEEEE. Trimming pared 3 bases from V and 0 bases from J, leaving 7 bases between. CDR3 DNA: TGTGCCAGCAGCTACAGATACTCTGGAAACACCATATATTTT. As protein: CASSYRYSGNTIYF.

CDR3: CASRAGTSGSKQFF. The CDR3 nucleotides are TGTGCCAGCAGGGCCGGGACTAGCGGGAGCAAGCAGTTCTTC. J is TRBJ2-1 and V is TRBV3-1 (or the pseudogene TRBV3-2); TRBD2 aligns across 14 bases. CDR1 and CDR2 (germline): LGHDT, YNNKEL (reference sequence). V lost 6 bases and J lost 11; bases outside the gene matches: 6. This CDR3 region has 14 residues.

This chain joins TRBV13 and TRBJ2-7; D remains unclear. Germline V gives CDR1 PRHDT, CDR2 FYEKMQ (reference sequence). This CDR3 has 15 residues. The V end was cut by 1 base, the J end by 4 bases, with 14 bases between. CDR3 DNA sequence: TGTGCCAGCAGCTTAGAGAACAAGGGAATTTACGAGCAGTACTTC. As protein: CASSLENKGIYEQYF.

This chain's CDR3 is CASTLTGVNTEAFF. Here the CDR3 DNA reads TGTGCCAGCACCCTGACAGGAGTGAACACTGAAGCTTTCTTT. The chain joins TRBV2 to TRBJ1-1; D perhaps matches TRBD1 (6 bases). Germline V CDR1 and CDR2: SNHLY, FYNNEI. V lost 7 bases and J 0 bases, leaving 12 bases between the germline ends. This CDR3 is built from 14 residues. Supplemented by reference TRBV2 and TRBJ1-1, the full variable domain reads EPEVTQTPSHQVTQMGQEVILRCVPISNHLYFYWYRQILGQKVEFLVSFYNNEISEKSEIFDDQFSVERPDGSNFTLKIRSTKLEDSAMYFCASTLTGVNTEAFFGQGTRLTVV.

The CDR3 region has the DNA TGTGCCAGCTCACCGGATTTAGACCCACGCAATGAGCAGTTCTTC. Translating it yields CASSPDLDPRNEQFF. The chain is built from TRBV18 and TRBJ2-1; the D is unclear. The CDR3 extends over 15 amino acids. V lost 3 bases, J lost 6 bases, and 15 bases lay in between. Per germline, CDR1 KGHSH and CDR2 LQKENI.

V gene TRBV27 combines with J gene TRBJ2-1, with 10 positions matching TRBD2. Looked up from germline, CDR1 is MNHEY and CDR2 is SMNVEV (reference sequence). Trimming cost V 3 bases and J 6 bases; bases outside gene matches: 8. This CDR3 has 16 residues. CDR3 DNA sequence: TGTGCCAGCAGTTTCTTAGCGGGAGGTATCTCCAATGAGCAGTTCTTC. This codes for CASSFLAGGISNEQFF.

The chain employs TRBV11-2 and TRBJ2-7; no definite D call. The CDR3 spans 12 residues. V was pared by 5 bases and J by 0 bases, with 5 bases between. The germline V gene has CDR1 SGHAT and CDR2 FQNNGV. The CDR3 here is CASSDSSYEQYF. The DNA of the CDR3 is TGTGCCAGCAGCGATAGCTCCTACGAGCAGTACTTC.

This chain connects TRBV6-5 to TRBJ1-2; TRBD1 agrees at 7 bases. Looked up from germline, CDR1 is MNHEY and CDR2 is SVGAGI. The ends lost 6 bases at V and 4 bases at J; junction bases unmatched: 8. This CDR3 spans 14 amino acids. CDR3 DNA sequence: TGTGCCAGCAGCCAGACCAGGGGGGGCTATGGCTACACCTTC. It specifies CASSQTRGGYGYTF.

This sequence joins TRBV2 and TRBJ2-7; D unresolved. The CDR3 has 10 residues. Germline V CDR1 and CDR2: SNHLY, FYNNEI. Trimming pared 4 bases from V and 12 bases from J, leaving 10 bases between. In DNA form, the CDR3 reads TGTGCCAGCAGTGTGAAGCGTTGGTACTTC. This encodes CASSVKRWYF.